Presented here are 23 T cell receptor beta chains from one specimen sequenced in a study of T cells after yellow fever vaccination. TCRdb recomputed calls from the 5' RACE reads with MiXCR, one row per CDR3 protein. Of 200,000 to 250,000 distinct CDR3 sequences in the sample, about 7% are singletons; the top ten hold roughly 0.9%. The specimen comprised CD4+ T cells sorted from PBMCs, sampled 15 days after the yellow fever booster vaccination. The receptor set was obtained from a young man who received the YFV17D yellow fever vaccine.

This clonotype was observed a handful of times. The chain employs TRBV7-3 and TRBJ2-5; 8 bases align to TRBD1. J gave up 5 bases and V 5 bases, and 7 bases lay outside the gene matches. Germline assignment: CDR1 SGHTA and CDR2 FQGTGA. The CDR3 extends over 14 amino acids. CDR3 sequence: CASSRTGPGETQYF. The DNA for the CDR3 is TGTGCCAGCAGCCGGACAGGGCCCGGGGAGACCCAGTACTTC.

The J gene is TRBJ1-4, the V gene TRBV4-3; no definite D call. Trimming shortened V by 0 bases and J by 8 bases, and 10 bases separated the two germline ends. This CDR3 is 14 amino acids long. The germline V gene encodes CDR1 LGHNA and CDR2 YSLEER. The CDR3 is CASSQDSGGEKLFF. The CDR3 DNA reads as TGCGCCAGCAGCCAAGACTCGGGTGGGGAAAAACTGTTTTTT.

This clonotype appeared many times. The rearrangement joins TRBV20-1 to TRBJ2-6; D possibly uses TRBD1 or TRBD2 (6 bases each). Germline CDR1 is DFQATT and CDR2 is SNEGSKA (reference sequence). Between the trimmed V and J ends, which lost 5 bases and 4 bases, there was a span of 12 bases. This CDR3 comprises 14 residues. This CDR3 is CSALPGAGANVLTF. CDR3 in DNA: TGCAGTGCTCTCCCGGGGGCAGGGGCCAACGTCCTGACTTTC.

This clonotype was detected a few times. This sequence joins TRBV5-4 and TRBJ2-3; TRBD2 aligns across 8 bases. The V and J ends lost 5 bases and 4 bases, in that order; junction bases with no gene match: 9. The CDR3 consists of 15 residues. The germline CDR1 and CDR2 sequences are SGHNT and YYREEE (reference sequence). CDR3 DNA sequence: TGTGCCAGCAGGTTAGCGGGAATAACCGCAGATACGCAGTATTTT. Translated: CASRLAGITADTQYF.

This clonotype was detected ten times or more. CDR3 nucleotide sequence: TGTGCCAGCAGCTTAGTCCGCAGTTTGAACACTGAAGCTTTCTTT. Encoded protein: CASSLVRSLNTEAFF. The gene calls are TRBV7-8 and TRBJ1-1; unclear D gene. The CDR3 has 15 amino acids. With 1 base removed from V and 0 bases from J, the gap between germline ends came to 9 bases. CDR1 and CDR2 (germline): SGHVS, FQNEAQ.

This clonotype appeared many times. The chain combines TRBV3-1 with TRBJ2-7, with TRBD2 as a possible D gene (6 bases). CDR3 length equals 16 residues. Germline V gene sequence: CDR1 LGHDT, CDR2 YNNKEL (reference sequence). The V and J ends lost 1 base and 2 bases respectively, with 15 bases between them. In nucleotides, the CDR3 is TGTGCCAGCAGCCAAGGGTTTAGCGGAGGGACCTACGAGCAGTACTTC. Translation gives CASSQGFSGGTYEQYF.

The rearrangement joins TRBV7-3 to TRBJ1-1; possible D gene TRBD1, 6 bases. Germline values: CDR1 SGHTA, CDR2 FQGTGA. Trimming shortened V by 5 bases and J by 4 bases, and 20 bases separated the two germline ends. There are 16 residues in the CDR3. CDR3 sequence (DNA): TGTGCCAGCAGCAAGACCACAGGGAGAGGGGTCACTGAAGCTTTCTTT. It is translated as CASSKTTGRGVTEAFF.

This rearrangement joins TRBV12-5 to TRBJ2-7; 9 positions match TRBD1. Germline V lookup: CDR1 LGHNT, CDR2 FRNRAP. This CDR3 comprises 19 residues. V shed 1 base, J shed 1 base, and the junction held 14 bases outside the gene matches. The CDR3 is CASGLGDRDREKGSYEQYF. CDR3 sequence (DNA): TGTGCTAGTGGTTTGGGAGACCGGGACAGGGAAAAAGGGTCCTACGAGCAGTACTTC.

In its sample, this clonotype was seen many times. CDR3 nucleotides: TGTGCCAGCAGCCGGGGACAGGGGGGCTACGAGCAGTACTTC. It is translated as CASSRGQGGYEQYF. The gene calls are TRBV9 and TRBJ2-7, with TRBD1 identical over 11 bases. V shed 4 bases, J shed 3 bases, and the junction held 3 bases outside the gene matches. This CDR3 is built from 14 residues. Looked up from germline, CDR1 is SGDLS and CDR2 is YYNGEE.

This clonotype occurred a few times. The CDR3 DNA reads TGTGCCAGCAGCATTCAACCATGGAGGTCCGAGCAGTACTTC. Encoded protein: CASSIQPWRSEQYF. The genes are TRBV21-1 and TRBJ2-7; the table's D call TRBD2 went unverified against the DNA. TRBV21-1 is classified as a pseudogene. This CDR3 contains 14 residues.

This clonotype was picked up a small number of times. V and J are TRBV6-2 or TRBV6-3 and TRBJ2-6; no clear D gene. CDR3 length: 17 amino acids. The ends were cut back, 7 bases at V and 4 bases at J, with 20 bases in the middle. CDR1 and CDR2 (germline): MNHEY, SVGEGT. The CDR3 protein is CASTTGLRAMGANVLTF. The CDR3 bases are TGTGCCAGCACTACGGGTCTTCGGGCTATGGGGGCCAACGTCCTGACTTTC.

The V and J genes are TRBV12-3 or TRBV12-4 and TRBJ2-7; the D gene is possibly TRBD2 (5 bases). Trimming removed 7 bases from V and 7 bases from J, with 17 bases in between. The CDR3 runs 13 residues. CDR3 in DNA: TGTGCCAGCATCATGGAAGGACTGAGGGAGCAGTACTTC. This gives the protein CASIMEGLREQYF.

This clonotype has a count of ten or more. V gene TRBV7-2 combines with J gene TRBJ2-7; D possibly corresponds to TRBD1 (6 bases). Germline V gene lookup returns CDR1 SGHTA and CDR2 FQGNSA. The CDR3 is 12 amino acids. V dropped 5 bases and J dropped 5 bases, with 10 bases sitting between them. The CDR3 is CASSARDNEQYF. CDR3 DNA sequence: TGTGCCAGCAGCGCCCGGGACAACGAGCAGTACTTC.

This clonotype has a handful of counts. The rearrangement links TRBV20-1 to TRBJ2-1, with unresolved D. Looked up from germline, CDR1 is DFQATT and CDR2 is SNEGSKA (reference sequence). V was cut by 0 bases and J by 4 bases, with 7 bases left in between. CDR3 length: 13 residues. The CDR3 coding sequence is TGCAGTGCTAGAGATAAGAATTACAATGAGCAGTTCTTC. Translating gives CSARDKNYNEQFF.

This clonotype occurred many times. The J gene is TRBJ2-1, the V gene TRBV5-1; TRBD2 agrees at 7 bases. The junction had 3 bases not matched to a gene; V was cut back by 1 base and J by 2 bases. Germline assignment: CDR1 SGHRS and CDR2 YFSETQ. The length of the CDR3 is 15 residues. CDR3 protein: CASSLSGITYNEQFF. The CDR3 nucleotides read TGCGCCAGCAGCTTGAGCGGGATCACCTACAATGAGCAGTTCTTC.

The V and J genes are TRBV7-9 and TRBJ2-5, with a possible D match to TRBD2 (6 bases). The CDR3 loop spans 13 amino acids. The germline V gene encodes CDR1 SEHNR and CDR2 FQNEAQ (reference sequence). The germline V and J ends were trimmed by 1 base and 6 bases, with 9 bases remaining between them. The CDR3 is CASSLDGGKTQYF. The CDR3 DNA reads as TGTGCCAGCAGCTTAGACGGGGGAAAGACCCAGTACTTC.

This clonotype came up a few times. V and J are TRBV24-1 and TRBJ2-7; a weak D match, TRBD1 (6 bases). The CDR3 spans 15 residues. The V gene's germline CDR1 is KGHDR and CDR2 SFDVKD. V dropped 4 bases and J dropped 1 base, with 13 bases sitting between them. The CDR3 protein is CATSDHHDRSYEQYF. CDR3 sequence (DNA): TGTGCCACCAGTGACCATCACGACAGGTCCTACGAGCAGTACTTC.

This clonotype was counted many times. V usage is TRBV5-1 and J usage is TRBJ2-3, with 8 bases fitting TRBD2. The CDR3 length is 14 residues. The V gene's germline CDR1 is SGHRS and CDR2 YFSETQ. V trimming: 0 bases; J trimming: 5 bases; junction bases outside the gene matches: 2. The CDR3 loop is CASSLEREGDTQYF. In DNA form, the CDR3 reads TGCGCCAGCAGCTTGGAACGGGAGGGAGATACGCAGTATTTT.

This clonotype was seen more than once but under ten times. The CDR3 nucleotides read TGCGCCAGCAGTCAAACGGACGGCCAAGAGACCCAGTACTTC. Residues: CASSQTDGQETQYF. This chain connects TRBV23-1 to TRBJ2-5; D not resolved. TRBV23-1 is filed as an ORF, its function uncertain. CDR3 length: 14 amino acids. V was pared by 2 bases and J by 1 base, with 8 bases between.

This clonotype was observed many times. The chain links TRBV6-1 to TRBJ2-5, with 7 bases that match TRBD2. There are 15 residues in the CDR3. CDR1 and CDR2 (germline): MNHNS, SASEGT. With V trimmed by 6 bases and J by 1 base, 8 bases remained unmatched. CDR3 amino acids: CASSARTSSQETQYF. The CDR3 DNA follows: TGTGCCAGCAGCGCCCGGACTAGTTCCCAAGAGACCCAGTACTTC.

This clonotype was counted at least ten times. This rearrangement joins TRBV5-1 to TRBJ2-7; 10 bases agree with TRBD2. The J segment lost 6 bases and the V segment lost 3 bases, leaving 9 bases of the junction unmatched. In germline, CDR1 is SGHRS, CDR2 YFSETQ. The CDR3 sequence is 15 residues long. CDR3 nucleotides: TGCGCCAGCAGCTCCATAGCGGGAGGTCCCATCGAGCAGTACTTC. Residues: CASSSIAGGPIEQYF.

In its sample, this clonotype was seen many times. The chain couples TRBV7-8 to TRBJ2-3; 8 bases are a match to TRBD2. Germline CDR1 reads SGHVS; CDR2 reads FQNEAQ. Germline trimming cut 6 bases from V and 4 bases from J; bases unmatched to any gene: 0. The CDR3 is 12 amino acids. The CDR3: CASRTSADTQYF. As DNA, the CDR3 is TGTGCCAGCAGGACTAGCGCAGATACGCAGTATTTT.

This clonotype was observed at least ten times. The J gene is TRBJ1-2, the V gene TRBV12-3 or TRBV12-4; 10 bases align to TRBD1. The CDR3 contains 14 residues. Trimming cost V 5 bases and J 5 bases; bases outside gene matches: 5. The CDR3 DNA follows: TGTGCCAGCAGTGGGGACAGGGGTTGGTATGGCTACACCTTC. It encodes CASSGDRGWYGYTF.